The sample holds one count of the clone carrying this T cell receptor (beta chain). The record originates from a study of cytomegalovirus exposure and HLA in healthy donors. Study background: About 77 million unique TCRs from HLA-typed donors made up an early data release.

PCR was performed using 60 Vbeta and 13 Jbeta primers. Profiled with immunoSEQ multiplex PCR; TCRdb holds only in-frame clones, not every one. The sample includes 140,000 to 150,000 clones, 60% to 85% of them seen just once. This CDR3 contains 14 residues. CDR1 is LNHDA and CDR2 is SQIVND in the germline V gene (reference sequence). The germline V and J ends were trimmed by 7 bases and 2 bases, with 13 bases remaining between them. The V gene is TRBV19, the J gene TRBJ2-3; weak D call: TRBD1 (6 bases). This clonotype was obtained from a man aged 40-49 years in good health and CMV-seronegative. Material for sequencing was PBMCs. The CDR3 coding sequence is TGTGCCAGTACTTACGGACAGCTCACAGATACGCAGTATTTT. Encoded protein: CASTYGQLTDTQYF.